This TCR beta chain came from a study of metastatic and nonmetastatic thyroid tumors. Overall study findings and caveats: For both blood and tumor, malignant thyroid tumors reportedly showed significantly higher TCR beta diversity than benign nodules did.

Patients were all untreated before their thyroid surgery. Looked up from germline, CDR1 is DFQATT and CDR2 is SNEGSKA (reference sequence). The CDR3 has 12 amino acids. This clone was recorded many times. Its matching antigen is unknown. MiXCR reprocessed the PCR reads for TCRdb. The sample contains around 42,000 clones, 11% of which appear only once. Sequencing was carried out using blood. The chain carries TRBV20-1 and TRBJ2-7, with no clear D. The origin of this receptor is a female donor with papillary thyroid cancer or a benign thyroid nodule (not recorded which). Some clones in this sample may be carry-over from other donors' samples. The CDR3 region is CRTGRCVHEQYF. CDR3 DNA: TGCAGGACCGGCAGGTGCGTCCACGAGCAGTACTTC.